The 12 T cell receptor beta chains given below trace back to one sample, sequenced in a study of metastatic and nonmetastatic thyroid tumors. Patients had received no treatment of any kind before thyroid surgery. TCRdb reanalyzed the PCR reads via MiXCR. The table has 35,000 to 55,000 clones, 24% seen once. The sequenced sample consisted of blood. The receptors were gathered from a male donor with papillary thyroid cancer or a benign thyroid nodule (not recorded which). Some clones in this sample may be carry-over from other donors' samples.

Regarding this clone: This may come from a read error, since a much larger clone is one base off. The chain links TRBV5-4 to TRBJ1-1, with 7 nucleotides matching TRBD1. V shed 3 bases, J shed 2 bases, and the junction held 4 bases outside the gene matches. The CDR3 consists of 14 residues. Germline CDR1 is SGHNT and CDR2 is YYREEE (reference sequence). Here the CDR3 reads CASSWDRDNTEAFF. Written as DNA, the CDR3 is TGTGCCAGCAGCTGGGACAGAGATAACACTGAAGCTTTCTTT.

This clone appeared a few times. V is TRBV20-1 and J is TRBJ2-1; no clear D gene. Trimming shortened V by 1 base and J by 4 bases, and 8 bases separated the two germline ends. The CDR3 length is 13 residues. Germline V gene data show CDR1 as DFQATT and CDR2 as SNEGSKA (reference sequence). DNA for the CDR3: TGCAGTGCTAGAGTGTCCGGATACAATGAGCAGTTCTTC. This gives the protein CSARVSGYNEQFF.

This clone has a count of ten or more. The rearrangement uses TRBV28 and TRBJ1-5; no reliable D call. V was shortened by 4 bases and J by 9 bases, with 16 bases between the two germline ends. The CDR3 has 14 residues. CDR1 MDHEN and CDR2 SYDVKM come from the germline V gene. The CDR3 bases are TGTGCCAGCAGTTCTATATGGAATACCGGGCCCCAGCATTTT. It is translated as CASSSIWNTGPQHF. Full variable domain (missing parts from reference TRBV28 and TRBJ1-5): DVKVTQSSRYLVKRTGEKVFLECVQDMDHENMFWYRQDPGLGLRLIYFSYDVKMKEKGDIPEGYSVSREKKERFSLILESASTNQTSMYLCASSSIWNTGPQHFGDGTRLSIL.

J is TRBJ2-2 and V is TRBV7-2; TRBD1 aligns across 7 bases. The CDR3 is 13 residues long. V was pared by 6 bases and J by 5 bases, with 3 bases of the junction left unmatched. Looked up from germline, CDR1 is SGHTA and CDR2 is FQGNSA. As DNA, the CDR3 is TGTGCCAGCAGGTACAGGGGTACCGGGGAGCTGTTTTTT. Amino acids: CASRYRGTGELFF.

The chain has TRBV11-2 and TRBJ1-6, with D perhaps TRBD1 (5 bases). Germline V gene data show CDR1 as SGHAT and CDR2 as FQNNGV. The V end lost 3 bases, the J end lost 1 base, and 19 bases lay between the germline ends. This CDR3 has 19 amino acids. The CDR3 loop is CASSLDRTPHRSYNSPLHF. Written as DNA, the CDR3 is TGTGCCAGCAGCTTGGACCGGACACCCCACCGATCCTATAATTCACCCCTCCACTTT.

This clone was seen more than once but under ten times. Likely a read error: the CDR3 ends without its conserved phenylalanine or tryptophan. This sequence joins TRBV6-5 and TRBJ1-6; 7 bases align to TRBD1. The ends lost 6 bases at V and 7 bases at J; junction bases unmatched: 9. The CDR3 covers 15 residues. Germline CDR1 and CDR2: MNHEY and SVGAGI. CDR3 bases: TGTGCCAGCAGCTTAGGGGACAGCCTGAATTCACCCCTCCACCTT. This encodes CASSLGDSLNSPLHL.

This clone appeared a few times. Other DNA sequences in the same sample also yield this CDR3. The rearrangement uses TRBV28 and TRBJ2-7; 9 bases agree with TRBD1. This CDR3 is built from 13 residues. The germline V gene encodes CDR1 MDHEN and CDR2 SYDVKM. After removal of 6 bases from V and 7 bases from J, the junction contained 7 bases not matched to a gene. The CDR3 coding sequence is TGTGCCAGCAGCCCGGGACAGGGTTATGAGCAGTACTTC. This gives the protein CASSPGQGYEQYF.

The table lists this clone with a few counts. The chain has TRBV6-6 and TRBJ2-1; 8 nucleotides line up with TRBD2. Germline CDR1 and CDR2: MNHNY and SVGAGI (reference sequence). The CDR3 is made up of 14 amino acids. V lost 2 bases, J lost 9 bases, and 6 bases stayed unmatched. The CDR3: CASSYAGGTGEQFF. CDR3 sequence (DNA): TGTGCCAGCAGTTACGCGGGAGGTACAGGTGAGCAGTTCTTC.

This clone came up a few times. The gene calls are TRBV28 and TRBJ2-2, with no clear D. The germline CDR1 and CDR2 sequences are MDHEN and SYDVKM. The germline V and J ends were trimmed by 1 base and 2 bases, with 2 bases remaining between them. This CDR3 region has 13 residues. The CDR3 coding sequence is TGTGCCAGCAGTTTATATAACACCGGGGAGCTGTTTTTT. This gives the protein CASSLYNTGELFF.

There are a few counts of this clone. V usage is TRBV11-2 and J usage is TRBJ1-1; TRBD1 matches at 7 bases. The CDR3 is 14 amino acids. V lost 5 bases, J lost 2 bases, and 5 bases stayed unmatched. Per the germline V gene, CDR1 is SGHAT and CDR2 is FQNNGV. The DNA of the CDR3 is TGTGCCAGCAGCATGCAGGGGGTCAACACTGAAGCTTTCTTT. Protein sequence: CASSMQGVNTEAFF.

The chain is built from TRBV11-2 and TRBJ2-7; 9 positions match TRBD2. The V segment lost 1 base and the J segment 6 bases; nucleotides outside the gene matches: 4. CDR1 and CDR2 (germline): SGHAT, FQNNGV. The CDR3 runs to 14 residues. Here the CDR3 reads CASSLVLAGSEQYF. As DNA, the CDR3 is TGTGCCAGCAGCTTAGTCCTAGCGGGATCCGAGCAGTACTTC.

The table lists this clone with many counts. The DNA of the CDR3 is TGTGCCAGCAGTGAATCGAAGTACGAGCAGTACTTC. It is translated as CASSESKYEQYF. The V call is TRBV6-1, the J call TRBJ2-7; D not certain. The ends were cut back, 2 bases at V and 4 bases at J, with 6 bases in the middle. This CDR3 is built from 12 residues. CDR1 is MNHNS, CDR2 SASEGT, per germline.